The T cell receptor (beta chain) under discussion was sequenced for a study of T-cell memory formation after mild COVID-19. TCRdb re-called the 5' RACE reads with MiXCR, one entry per CDR3 protein. This sample has 110,000 or so distinct CDR3 sequences, with approximately 22% found just once. The receptor comes from a man younger than 35 who had mild COVID-19 (a few samples of this study predate the infection). Cell type and time point are not known. Sequenced sample: PBMCs or a T cell subset sorted from them (not recorded which).

For the CDR3, the DNA is TGCGCCAGCAGCTACAGGGCAGTCTACTACGAGCAGTACTTC. It yields the protein CASSYRAVYYEQYF. V gene TRBV5-1 combines with J gene TRBJ2-7, with D possibly matching TRBD1 (6 bases). Trimming stripped 3 bases from V and 3 bases from J, with 13 bases between. Germline loops: CDR1 SGHRS, CDR2 YFSETQ. CDR3 length: 14 residues.